These T cell receptor beta chains were read from a single sample in a study of CD8 T cells in Susac syndrome. TCRdb re-derived calls from the immunoSEQ multiplex PCR reads in MiXCR, one entry per CDR3 protein. The data hold 150,000 or so distinct CDR3 sequences, with approximately 95% observed a single time. Sequencing used CD4+ T cells from PBMCs. Source of these receptors: a human donor with multiple sclerosis. CDR3s include the opening cysteine and the closing phenylalanine or tryptophan. D genes are given only for firm matches. The listing skips clone size in some rows; elsewhere it reads once, few, many or a size class.

cdr3_nt | cdr3_aa | clone_size | j_call | v_call | d_call
TGTGCCAGCAGCCTTCACAGGTATCCCACTGAAGCTTTCTTT | CASSLHRYPTEAFF | NA | TRBJ1-1 | TRBV11-2 | NA
TGCAGCGGGTTAGGGGGGATGAACACTGAAGCTTTCTTT | CSGLGGMNTEAFF | once | TRBJ1-1 | TRBV29-1 | NA
TGTGCCAGCTCACGTCCCCCGGGACAGGGGACAGGAAACACCATATATTTT | CASSRPPGQGTGNTIYF | NA | TRBJ1-3 | TRBV18 | TRBD1
TGTGCCAGCAGCGTAGAGTGGCGGGCGAACTACGAGCAGTACTTC | CASSVEWRANYEQYF | NA | TRBJ2-7 | TRBV9 | NA
TGCAGTGCCGAGGGAGCGGGCTCCTACGAGCAGTACTTC | CSAEGAGSYEQYF | NA | TRBJ2-7 | TRBV20-1 | NA
TGTGCCAGCAGCTTGGTCTCCGGAGGAGATACGCAGTATTTT | CASSLVSGGDTQYF | NA | TRBJ2-3 | TRBV5-4 | NA
TGTGCCAGTAGCAAACTGGACGGCTACGAGCAGTACTTC | CASSKLDGYEQYF | NA | TRBJ2-7 | TRBV19 | NA
TGTGCCAGCTCACGGGCGGGGGCATCGGACTATGGCTACACCTTC | CASSRAGASDYGYTF | NA | TRBJ1-2 | TRBV18 | NA
TGCAGCGTTGAAACGTTAGCGGGCGCCTCCTACGAGCAGTACTTC | CSVETLAGASYEQYF | NA | TRBJ2-7 | TRBV29-1 | TRBD2
TGTGCCAGCAGTTTGGGTGGTAGTGAGGGGGCAGATACGCAGTATTTT | CASSLGGSEGADTQYF | once | TRBJ2-3 | TRBV27 | NA
TGTGCCAGTAGTGGTTCAGGGCACAATCAGCCCCAGCATTTT | CASSGSGHNQPQHF | NA | TRBJ1-5 | TRBV19 | NA
TGTGCCAGCAACTCGGGGCAGGACTATGGCTACACCTTC | CASNSGQDYGYTF | NA | TRBJ1-2 | TRBV27 | NA
TGTGCCACCAGTGATTTGCAGGGCCCTAGCGGGTTCCACAATGAGCAGTTCTTC | CATSDLQGPSGFHNEQFF | NA | TRBJ2-1 | TRBV24-1 | TRBD2
TGTGCCAGCAGCCTAAGGGGACAGGGGGCGCGAGAGACCCAGTACTTC | CASSLRGQGARETQYF | NA | TRBJ2-5 | TRBV27 | TRBD1
TGTGCCAGCAGTCCGAAGTGGGGGACGGTAGATACGCAGTATTTT | CASSPKWGTVDTQYF | NA | TRBJ2-3 | TRBV27 | NA
TGTGGTCTCTATGGGGGATCTGGAAACACCATATATTTT | CGLYGGSGNTIYF | NA | TRBJ1-3 | TRBV12-3/TRBV12-4 | NA
TGTGCCAGCGCAAATAGCGGAAACTACGAGCAGTACTTC | CASANSGNYEQYF | NA | TRBJ2-7 | TRBV7-2 | NA
TGCAGCGTCAGACAGGGGGGCAACTGGAACACTGAAGCTTTCTTT | CSVRQGGNWNTEAFF | NA | TRBJ1-1 | TRBV29-1 | TRBD1
TGTGCCAGCAGCTTGGCCGGGGCGGGAGCCGTCGAGCAGTACTTC | CASSLAGAGAVEQYF | NA | TRBJ2-7 | TRBV5-4 | TRBD2
TGCGCCAGCAGATACGGACTAGCGGGAAGTTACAATGAGCAGTTCTTC | CASRYGLAGSYNEQFF | NA | TRBJ2-1 | TRBV5-1 | TRBD2
TGTGCCACCAGCAGTACCCCTTCGGCGGGAGGGGGTCATGAGCAGTTCTTC | CATSSTPSAGGGHEQFF | NA | TRBJ2-1 | TRBV15 | TRBD2
TGCAGTGCTAGAGGGGGTGGCTACTACGAGCAGTACTTC | CSARGGGYYEQYF | NA | TRBJ2-7 | TRBV20-1 | NA
TGCAGCGTACGCCGGGGCGGGAGATCAGAGACCCAGTACTTC | CSVRRGGRSETQYF | NA | TRBJ2-5 | TRBV29-1 | TRBD2
TGTGCCAGCAGCTCCGCTAGGGGCTCTTCCAGTCAGCCCCAGCATTTT | CASSSARGSSSQPQHF | NA | TRBJ1-5 | TRBV7-8 | NA
TGTGCCAGCAGTAATTTGGGCAGCACAGATACGCAGTATTTT | CASSNLGSTDTQYF | NA | TRBJ2-3 | TRBV7-9 | NA
TGCAGCGTTGGGGACGCCTGGCTCCAAGAGACCCAGTACTTC | CSVGDAWLQETQYF | NA | TRBJ2-5 | TRBV29-1 | NA
TGTGCCAGCAGGGAGGGGGAATGGGGAAACACTGAAGCTTTCTTT | CASREGEWGNTEAFF | NA | TRBJ1-1 | TRBV2 | NA
TGTGCCAGTCCCAGCCCGTACCGTCCTGAAGCTTTCTTT | CASPSPYRPEAFF | NA | TRBJ1-1 | TRBV19 | NA
TGCAGCGTTGACAGGGGAGTCGGCGGGAATGAGCAGTTCTTC | CSVDRGVGGNEQFF | NA | TRBJ2-1 | TRBV29-1 | NA
TGCGCCACATCGTGGACTAGCGGGAGTGGATCCTACGAGCAGTACTTC | CATSWTSGSGSYEQYF | NA | TRBJ2-7 | TRBV4-1 | TRBD2
TGCAGTGCTAGAGATCAGGGAACCACTGAAGCTTTCTTT | CSARDQGTTEAFF | NA | TRBJ1-1 | TRBV20-1 | NA
TGCAGCTCCACACACGGACTAGTTTCAGATACGCAGTATTTT | CSSTHGLVSDTQYF | once | TRBJ2-3 | TRBV29-1 | TRBD2
TGTGCCTGGAGTGATACCCGACAGAATTTAGGCACTGAAGCTTTCTTT | CAWSDTRQNLGTEAFF | NA | TRBJ1-1 | TRBV30 | NA
TGCGCCAGCAGTCACCGACAGGGGGCCCACTATGGCTACACCTTC | CASSHRQGAHYGYTF | NA | TRBJ1-2 | TRBV23-1 | TRBD1
TGTGCCACCAGCAGTTACACCGGGGAGCTGTTTTTT | CATSSYTGELFF | NA | TRBJ2-2 | TRBV15 | NA
TGCAGTGCTAGAAGACGGGGAATTGAAGCTTTCTTT | CSARRRGIEAFF | once | TRBJ1-1 | TRBV20-1 | NA
TGTGCCAGCAGTCCCACAGGGGCGAATCAGCCCCAGCATTTT | CASSPTGANQPQHF | NA | TRBJ1-5 | TRBV12-3/TRBV12-4 | TRBD1
TGTGCCTGGTCACCTTTGGGGAGCTCCTACAATGAGCAGTTCTTC | CAWSPLGSSYNEQFF | NA | TRBJ2-1 | TRBV30 | NA
TGCAGTGCTAGAAATCCTCTCAGCATAAACACAGATACGCAGTATTTT | CSARNPLSINTDTQYF | NA | TRBJ2-3 | TRBV20-1 | NA
TGTGCCAGCAACCGACAGGGACAAGAGACCCAGTACTTC | CASNRQGQETQYF | NA | TRBJ2-5 | TRBV5-4 | TRBD1
TGCAGTGCTAGCTCCGGGTATGGCTACACCTTC | CSASSGYGYTF | NA | TRBJ1-2 | TRBV20-1 | NA
TGCAGTGCTAGTCTAGCGGGAGTTAGTGAGCAGTTCTTC | CSASLAGVSEQFF | NA | TRBJ2-1 | TRBV20-1 | TRBD2
TGTGCCAGCACCAGACAGGGCGGCAAAAACATTCAGTACTTC | CASTRQGGKNIQYF | NA | TRBJ2-4 | TRBV28 | TRBD1
TGCGCCAGCAGCTTGGGTACACAGACAGATACGCAGTATTTT | CASSLGTQTDTQYF | NA | TRBJ2-3 | TRBV5-1 | NA
TGTGCCACCAGCAGCCAGATCCAAGAGACCCAGTACTTC | CATSSQIQETQYF | NA | TRBJ2-5 | TRBV15 | NA